The rows below give T cell receptor beta chains drawn from one sample of a study of a mutant IDH1 vaccine in newly diagnosed glioma. Method: immunoSEQ multiplex PCR; TCRdb's copy keeps in-frame clones and lacks some. This sample carries around 24,000 clones, just over 90% of them seen once, and the ten largest clones take about 1.2%. The starting material was PBMCs, obtained from a glioma patient treated with radiotherapy, temozolomide or both. These receptors were collected from a man aged 35 to 55 with glioma. The CDR3 runs from the conserved cysteine through the conserved F or W. The D gene is left open where the match is weak.

V gene	D gene	J gene	CDR3 protein	CDR3 DNA
TRBV5-4	NA	TRBJ1-5	CASSLVRDQYSNQPQHF	TGTGCCAGCAGCCTAGTGAGGGACCAATATAGCAATCAGCCCCAGCATTTT
TRBV9	NA	TRBJ2-2	CASSPPRSGELFF	TGTGCCAGCAGCCCCCCCCGGTCCGGGGAGCTGTTTTTT
TRBV4-1	NA	TRBJ2-2	CASSQDPRAGTGELFF	TGCGCCAGCAGCCAAGATCCGCGGGCGGGCACCGGGGAGCTGTTTTTT
TRBV11-2	NA	TRBJ1-3	CASSSGIYPGNTIYF	TGTGCCAGCAGCTCGGGCATTTATCCTGGAAACACCATATATTTT
TRBV19	NA	TRBJ1-6	CASSLGGTLHF	TGTGCCAGTAGTCTCGGCGGCACCCTCCACTTT
TRBV5-1	TRBD1	TRBJ2-3	CASSVGTGRDTQYF	TGCGCCAGCAGCGTAGGGACAGGGCGAGATACGCAGTATTTT
TRBV5-1	NA	TRBJ1-2	CASGRGGPLYGYTF	TGCGCCAGTGGCCGGGGGGGTCCTCTCTATGGCTACACCTTC
TRBV7-2	NA	TRBJ1-1	CASSLVAGTEAFF	TGTGCCAGCAGCTTAGTTGCCGGCACTGAAGCTTTCTTT
TRBV4-1	TRBD2	TRBJ2-7	CASSQAAGTTTYEQYF	TGCGCCAGCAGCCAAGCCGCCGGGACTACCACCTACGAGCAGTACTTC
TRBV5-6	NA	TRBJ1-1	CASSFRAPVGTEAFF	TGTGCCAGCAGCTTCCGGGCCCCGGTTGGGACTGAAGCTTTCTTT